The following is a TCR beta chain sequence with its context. This sample was taken from a study of CD8+ T cells in alopecia areata. TCR sequencing used cDNA made by reverse transcription of extracted RNA. The repertoire was sequenced with immunoSEQ multiplex PCR; TCRdb's copy has only in-frame clones and lacks some. The sample contains 200,000 or so clones, 35% to 45% of which appear only once. With 3 bases removed from V and 1 base from J, the gap between germline ends came to 8 bases. Per the germline V gene, CDR1 is MNHNS and CDR2 is SASEGT. The CDR3 length is 14 residues. Treatment given: oral pan-JAK inhibitor, 5-10 mg twice daily.

The chain couples TRBV6-1 to TRBJ2-3; D is uncertain. The sequence was collected from a human donor with alopecia areata. This sample comprised CD4+ T cells sorted from blood, obtained between weeks 30 and 35, from a patient treated with tofacitinib. The DNA of the CDR3 is TGTGCCAGCAGTGATGTCGTAGGCACAGATACGCAGTATTTT. It translates to CASSDVVGTDTQYF.